This T cell receptor beta chain was captured in a study of T-cell memory formation after mild COVID-19. TCRdb itself ran the 5' RACE reads through MiXCR, one entry per CDR3 protein. In the table there are 35,000 to 45,000 distinct CDR3 sequences, around 6.6% of which are singletons. The specimen was PBMCs or a T cell subset sorted from them (not recorded which). The sequence was collected from an adult who had mild COVID-19 (a few samples of this study predate the infection). Cell type and time point are not known.

The CDR3 DNA sequence: TGTGCCAGCAGCTCAAACAGGGGTTTGAACACTGAAGCTTTCTTT. This encodes CASSSNRGLNTEAFF. The chain uses TRBV7-2 and TRBJ1-1; 7 bases map to TRBD1. J lost 0 bases, V lost 4 bases, and 5 bases had no gene match. CDR1 SGHTA and CDR2 FQGNSA come from the germline V gene. This CDR3 spans 15 amino acids.